This T cell receptor (beta chain) was obtained from a study of blood T cell repertoires in COVID-19. Study details: Material from acute and convalescent COVID-19 was sourced from the United States, Italy and Spain. PBMCs, B-cell-depleted T cells, or T cells were the source of the cDNA or gDNA that made up the material.

How the authors handled the data: Estimation of nucleated cell counts was performed using reference gene primer amplification. Assay used: immunoSEQ multiplex PCR; TCRdb lists only in-frame clones, some missing. V and J calls plus clone size are reproduced from that table; the DNA served to infer D and trimming. The sample comprises about 100,000 clones, more than 65% of which are singletons, and 9.5% to 13% rests with the top ten. Trimming took 1 base from V and 0 from J, leaving 6 bases between them. This CDR3 spans 15 amino acids. CDR1 LGHDT and CDR2 YNNKEL come from the germline V gene (reference sequence).

This TCR derives from a woman between 65 and 79 years old with acute or convalescent COVID-19. Sequencing was performed on peripheral blood. The chain carries TRBV3-1 (or the pseudogene TRBV3-2) and TRBJ2-2, with unresolved D. The CDR3 sequence: CASSQGHANTGELFF. As DNA, the CDR3 is TGTGCCAGCAGCCAAGGGCATGCGAACACCGGGGAGCTGTTTTTT.